Detailed here is one T cell receptor (beta chain). As yet, its antigen is unknown. The graft tissue was processed, and this released both intraepithelial and lamina propria lymphocytes. This entry belongs to a study of graft-versus-host responses after intestinal transplantation. Study at large: Recipients got multivisceral, liver-intestinal, or isolated intestinal transplants. Once they had received anti-thymocyte globulin induction, all recipients took tacrolimus and steroids for approximately three years.

V was clipped by 2 bases and J by 8 bases, with 9 bases between them. Germline V lookup: CDR1 SNHLY, CDR2 FYNNEI. The CDR3 has 12 amino acids. Study observations and caveats: Some patients had graft-donor T cell macrochimerism. In their allografts, the ratios of graft-versus-host to host-versus-graft T cell clones were high. GvH clones surfaced in recipient marrow, some emerging earlier in ileum or blood.

Profiling relied on immunoSEQ multiplex PCR, and the TCRdb table lists in-frame clones only, not all of them. This sample carries some 15,000 clones, 80% of them seen once, and the ten largest clones take 15% to 20%. This receptor was taken from a human patient who received an intestinal transplant, so some T cells may come from the graft donor. Sequences were derived from ileum tissue, sampled 104 days after intestinal transplant. The V and J genes are TRBV2 and TRBJ1-2; D is possibly TRBD1 (6 bases). CDR3 sequence reads: CASSEYRAGYTF. The CDR3, as DNA: TGTGCCAGCAGTGAATACAGGGCCGGCTACACCTTC. Filled out from reference TRBV2 and TRBJ1-2, the complete variable domain reads EPEVTQTPSHQVTQMGQEVILRCVPISNHLYFYWYRQILGQKVEFLVSFYNNEISEKSEIFDDQFSVERPDGSNFTLKIRSTKLEDSAMYFCASSEYRAGYTFGSGTRLTVV.